The rows below give T cell receptor beta chains drawn from one sample of a study of T cells in Graves' hyperthyroidism and ophthalmopathy. Each CDR3 protein gets one entry after TCRdb re-called the multiplex PCR reads with MiXCR. The data contain about 210,000 distinct CDR3 sequences, roughly a sixth of them singletons. Input material: blood. Every receptor here comes from a man between 45 and 60 years old with Graves' hyperthyroidism. Both conserved end residues are part of each CDR3. D genes are given only for firm matches. Rows give clone size only sometimes, using once, few, many, or a class for an expanded clone.

many TRBJ1-5 TRBV2 TRBD1 TGTGCCAGCAGTGAGGACAGGGGAGGAGGGCCCCAGCATTTT CASSEDRGGGPQHF
many TRBJ1-4 TRBV29-1 - TGCAGCGCTCAAAGGGGTACTGAAAAACTGTTTTTT CSAQRGTEKLFF
many TRBJ1-1 TRBV2 TRBD1 TGTGCCAGCAGTCAGGACAGGGTCGGTCTGCGACACACTGAAGCTTTCTTT CASSQDRVGLRHTEAFF
many TRBJ1-1 TRBV5-1 - TGCGCCAGCAGCTCCCCCGGCGTGACGGCGGGCACTGAAGCTTTCTTT CASSSPGVTAGTEAFF
- TRBJ1-5 TRBV27 - TGTGCCAGCAGTTTATCCGGACAGACTCAGCCCCAGCATTTT CASSLSGQTQPQHF
few TRBJ1-4 TRBV4-1 - TGCGCCAGCAGCCAAGCCCTCGCGAGGGCGAATGAAAAACTGTTTTTT CASSQALARANEKLFF
few TRBJ1-2 TRBV5-1 - TGCGCCAGCAGCGTGGCCGGAGCCAACTATGGCTACACCTTC CASSVAGANYGYTF
many TRBJ1-1 TRBV5-1 - TGCGCCAGCAGCGACCCGGGGGGGGGTAGTACTGAAGCTTTCTTT CASSDPGGGSTEAFF
- TRBJ1-5 TRBV30 - TGTGCCTGGAGTGGGTCCGGGGACTTTCAGCCCCAGCATTTT CAWSGSGDFQPQHF
many TRBJ1-6 TRBV2 TRBD1 TGTGCCAGCAGCTCTTACGGGACAGGAGGGAATTCACCCCTCCACTTT CASSSYGTGGNSPLHF
- TRBJ2-5 TRBV4-2 TRBD2 TGTGCCAGCAGCCAACAACAGACTAGCGAACAAGAGACCCAGTACTTC CASSQQQTSEQETQYF
many TRBJ2-7 TRBV3-1 TRBD1 TGTGCCAGCAGCTTACAGGGGGTCTCCTACGAGCAGTACTTC CASSLQGVSYEQYF
many TRBJ2-3 TRBV28 - TGTGCCAGCAGTTCGCCAGCCAGGAAGAGCACAGATACGCAGTATTTT CASSSPARKSTDTQYF
many TRBJ2-7 TRBV4-1 - TGCGCCAGCAGCCATTTTGGGGTCGAGCAGTACTTC CASSHFGVEQYF
many TRBJ2-7 TRBV5-5 - TGTGCCAGCAGTCCTGAGGCGCTCTCCTACGAGCAGTACTTC CASSPEALSYEQYF
- TRBJ1-5 TRBV19 - TGTGCCAGTAGTATAACAGACAATCAGCCCCAGCATTTT CASSITDNQPQHF
many TRBJ2-1 TRBV28 - TGTGCCAGCAGCCCCTCCTACAATGAGCAGTTCTTC CASSPSYNEQFF
- TRBJ2-1 TRBV5-6 - TGTGCCAGCAGCTGGGGTTACAATGAGCAGTTCTTC CASSWGYNEQFF
- TRBJ2-1 TRBV30 TRBD2 TGTGCCTGGGACACTAGCGGGATATACAATGAGCAGTTCTTC CAWDTSGIYNEQFF
many TRBJ2-5 TRBV29-1 - TGCAGCGTTGAAGATCGCGGCAGCCCCTTGGGGACCCAGTACTTC CSVEDRGSPLGTQYF
many TRBJ1-1 TRBV20-1 - TGCAGTGCTAGATCGCCCGGGGAGAACACTGAAGCTTTCTTT CSARSPGENTEAFF